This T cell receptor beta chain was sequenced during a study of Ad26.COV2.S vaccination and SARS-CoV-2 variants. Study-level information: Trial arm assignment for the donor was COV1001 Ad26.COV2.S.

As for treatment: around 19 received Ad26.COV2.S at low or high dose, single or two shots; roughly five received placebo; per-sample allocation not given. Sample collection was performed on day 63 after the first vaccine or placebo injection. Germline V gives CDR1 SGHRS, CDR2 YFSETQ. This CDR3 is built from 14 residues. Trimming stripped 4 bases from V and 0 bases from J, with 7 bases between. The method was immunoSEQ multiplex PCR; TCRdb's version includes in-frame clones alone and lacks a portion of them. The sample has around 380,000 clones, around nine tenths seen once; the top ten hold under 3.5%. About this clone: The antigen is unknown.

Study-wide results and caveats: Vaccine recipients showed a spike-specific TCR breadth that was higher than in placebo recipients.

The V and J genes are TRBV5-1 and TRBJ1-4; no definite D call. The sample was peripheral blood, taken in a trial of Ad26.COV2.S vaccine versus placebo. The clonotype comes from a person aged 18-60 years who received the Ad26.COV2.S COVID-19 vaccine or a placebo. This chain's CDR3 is CASSRDTTNEKLFF. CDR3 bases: TGCGCCAGCAGCAGAGATACAACTAATGAAAAACTGTTTTTT.